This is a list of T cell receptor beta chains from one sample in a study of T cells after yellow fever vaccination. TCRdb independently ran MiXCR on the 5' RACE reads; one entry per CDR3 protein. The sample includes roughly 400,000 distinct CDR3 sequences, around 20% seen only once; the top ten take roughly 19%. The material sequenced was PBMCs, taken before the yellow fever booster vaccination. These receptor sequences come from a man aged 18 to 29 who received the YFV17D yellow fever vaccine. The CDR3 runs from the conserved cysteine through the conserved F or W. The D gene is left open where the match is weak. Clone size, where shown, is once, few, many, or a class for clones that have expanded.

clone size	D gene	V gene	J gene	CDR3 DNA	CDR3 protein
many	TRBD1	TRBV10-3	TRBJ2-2	TGTGCCATCAGTGACCCGCATCAGACAGGGCCGAACACCGGGGAGCTGTTTTTT	CAISDPHQTGPNTGELFF
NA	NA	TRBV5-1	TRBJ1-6	TGCGCCAGCAGCTCCCAGCGGGGAAGCAATTCACCCCTCCACTTT	CASSSQRGSNSPLHF
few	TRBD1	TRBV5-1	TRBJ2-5	TGCGCCAGCAGCTTTTGGACAGGCGGTCGGACCCAGTACTTC	CASSFWTGGRTQYF
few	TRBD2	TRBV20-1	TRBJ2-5	TGCAGTGCTAGTTACCGGGGACTAGAGCAGGCCCAGTACTTC	CSASYRGLEQAQYF
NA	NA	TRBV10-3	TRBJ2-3	TGTGCCGCCGGGACCCTTAGCACAGATACGCAGTATTTT	CAAGTLSTDTQYF
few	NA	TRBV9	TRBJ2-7	TGTGCCAGCAGCCGAGGGGACGTAACCTACGAGCAGTACTTC	CASSRGDVTYEQYF
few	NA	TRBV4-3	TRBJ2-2	TGCGCCAGCAGCCCTCTGGGAAGGGGAGGCACCGGGGAGCTGTTTTTT	CASSPLGRGGTGELFF
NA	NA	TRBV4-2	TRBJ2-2	TGTGCCAGCAGCCAAGAAATTCTCGACACCGGGGAGCTGTTTTTT	CASSQEILDTGELFF
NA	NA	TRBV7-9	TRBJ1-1	TGTGCCGGCAGCGATTTAAGGGGCAGGAACACTGAAGCTTTCTTT	CAGSDLRGRNTEAFF
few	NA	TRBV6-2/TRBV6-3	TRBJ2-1	TGTGCCAGCAGCGCCCTCTCGGCCAATGAGCAGTTCTTC	CASSALSANEQFF
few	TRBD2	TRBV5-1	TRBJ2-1	TGCGCCAGCAGCCCGGCGCGACTAGCGGGGGGAACCTGGGTCTTC	CASSPARLAGGTWVF
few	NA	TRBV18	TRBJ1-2	TGTGCCAGCTCACCTTTTTTTGACGCCCCCGTCTTC	CASSPFFDAPVF
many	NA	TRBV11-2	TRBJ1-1	TGTGCCAGCAGCTATTCCGCCGCACGGAGGATGAACACTGAAGCTTTCTTT	CASSYSAARRMNTEAFF
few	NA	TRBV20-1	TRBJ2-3	TGCAGTGCTAGCCGACTAGGCGGGGCGGATACGCAGTATTTT	CSASRLGGADTQYF
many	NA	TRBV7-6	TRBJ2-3	TGTGCCAGCAGCTTAGGGGGCTCCTACACAGATACGCAGTATTTT	CASSLGGSYTDTQYF
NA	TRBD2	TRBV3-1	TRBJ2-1	TGTGCCAGCAGCCCCCGCCTCGGGACTAGCGTGGGCAATGAGCAGTTCTTC	CASSPRLGTSVGNEQFF
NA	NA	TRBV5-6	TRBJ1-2	TGTGCCAGCAGCTTGGAGGGGCAGGGCTATGGCTACACCTTC	CASSLEGQGYGYTF
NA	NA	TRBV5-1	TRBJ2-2	TGCGCCAGCACGAGGGGTTTCGTCGGGGAGCTGTTTTTT	CASTRGFVGELFF
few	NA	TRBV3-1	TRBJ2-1	TGTGCCAGCAGCCAAGAGGACGCCACCAGGCATGAGCAGTTCTTC	CASSQEDATRHEQFF
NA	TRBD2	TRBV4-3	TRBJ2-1	TGCGCCAGCAGCCGGGGACTAGCAATGGATGAGCAGTTCTTC	CASSRGLAMDEQFF
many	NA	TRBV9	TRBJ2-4	TGTGCCAGCAGCGTAGTAGGGGGGGCCGGGAACATTCAGTACTTC	CASSVVGGAGNIQYF
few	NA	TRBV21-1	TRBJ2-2	TGTGCCAGCAGCACCACCGGGACAGGGGCCGCCACCGGGGAGCTGTTTTTT	CASSTTGTGAATGELFF
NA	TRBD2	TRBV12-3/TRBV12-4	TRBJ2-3	TGTGCCAGCAGTGCTAGCGGGGGGGGCACAGATACGCAGTATTTT	CASSASGGGTDTQYF
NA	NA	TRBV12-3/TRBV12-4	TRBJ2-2	TGTGCCAGCAGGCCGGGACTTCAAACCGGGGAGCTGTTTTTT	CASRPGLQTGELFF
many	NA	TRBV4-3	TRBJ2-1	TGCGCCAGCAGCCAAGAACATTCCGGGGGAGCCCTTTGGAATGAGCAGTTCTTC	CASSQEHSGGALWNEQFF
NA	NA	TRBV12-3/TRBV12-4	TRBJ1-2	TGTGCCAGCAGTTTTAATGTACAGGGAACTGGCTACACCTTC	CASSFNVQGTGYTF
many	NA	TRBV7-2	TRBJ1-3	TGTGCCAGCAGCTTAGTCCGGGCTGGAAACACCATATATTTT	CASSLVRAGNTIYF